This T cell receptor beta chain was identified in a study of Graves' ophthalmopathy and Graves' hyperthyroidism. General study findings and limits: Using 13 signatures, a model distinguished ophthalmopathy from stable hyperthyroidism, reaching around 90% sensitivity and approximately 81% specificity.

TCR beta CDR3 amplification used RNA transcripts. Second-round multiplex PCR followed a first-round RT-PCR using HTBI primers. Each CDR3 protein is one row after TCRdb ran MiXCR on the multiplex PCR reads. The sample consists of around 400,000 distinct CDR3 sequences, approximately 21% of them appearing once. Calling hyperthyroidism stable required that no ophthalmopathy show up within 18 months of follow-up. Certain patients, namely those with other autoimmune diseases, uncontrolled infections, pregnancy or lactation, were excluded. As diagnostic evidence, clinical symptoms, serum thyroxine, TRAb, thyroid ultrasound and orbital computed tomography were relied upon. At least ten counts were recorded for this clonotype. Its antigen is not identified. CDR1 is SGHRS and CDR2 is YFSETQ in the germline V gene. Deletions cut 4 bases from V and 0 bases from J, with 8 bases between. This CDR3 has 14 amino acids.

The receptor's source is a woman younger than 35 with stable Graves' hyperthyroidism. The chain is built from TRBV5-1 and TRBJ1-3; D unclear. Sequencing was carried out using peripheral blood. This CDR3 reads CASSEDYSGNTIYF. The CDR3 DNA reads TGCGCCAGCAGCGAGGATTACTCTGGAAACACCATATATTTT.